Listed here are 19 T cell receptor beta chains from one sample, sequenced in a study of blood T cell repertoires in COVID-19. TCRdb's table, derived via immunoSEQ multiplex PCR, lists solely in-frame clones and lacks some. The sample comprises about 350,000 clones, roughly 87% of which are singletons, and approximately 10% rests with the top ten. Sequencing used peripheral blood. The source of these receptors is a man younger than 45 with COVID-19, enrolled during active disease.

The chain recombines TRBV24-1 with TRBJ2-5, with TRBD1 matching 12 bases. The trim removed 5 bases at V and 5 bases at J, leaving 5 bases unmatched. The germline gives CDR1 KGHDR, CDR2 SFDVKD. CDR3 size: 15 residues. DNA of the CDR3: TGTGCCACCAGTGGGGGACAGGGGGCTTCGGAGACCCAGTACTTC. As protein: CATSGGQGASETQYF.

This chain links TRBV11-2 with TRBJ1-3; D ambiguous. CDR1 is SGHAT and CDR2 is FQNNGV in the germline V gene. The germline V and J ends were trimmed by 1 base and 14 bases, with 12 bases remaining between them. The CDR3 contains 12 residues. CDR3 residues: CASSLAGEIVYF. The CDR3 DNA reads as TGTGCCAGCAGCTTAGCGGGAGAAATTGTATATTTT.

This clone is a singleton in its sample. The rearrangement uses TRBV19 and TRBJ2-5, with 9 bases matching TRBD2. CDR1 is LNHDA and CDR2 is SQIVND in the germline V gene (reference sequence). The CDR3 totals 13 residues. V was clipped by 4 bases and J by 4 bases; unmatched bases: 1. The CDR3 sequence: CASSNSGGETQYF. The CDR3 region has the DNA TGTGCCAGTAGTAATAGCGGGGGAGAGACCCAGTACTTC.

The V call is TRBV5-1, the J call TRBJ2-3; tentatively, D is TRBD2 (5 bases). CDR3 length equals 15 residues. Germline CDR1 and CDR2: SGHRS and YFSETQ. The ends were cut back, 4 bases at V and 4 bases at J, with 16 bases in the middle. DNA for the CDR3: TGCGCCAGCAGCCTACGGAGGTCTGACGCAGATACGCAGTATTTT. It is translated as CASSLRRSDADTQYF.

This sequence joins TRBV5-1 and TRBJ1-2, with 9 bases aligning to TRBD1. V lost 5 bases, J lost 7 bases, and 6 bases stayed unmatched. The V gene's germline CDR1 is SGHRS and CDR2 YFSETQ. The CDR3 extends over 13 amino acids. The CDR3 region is CASRLWDRAGYTF. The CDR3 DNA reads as TGCGCCAGCAGGTTATGGGACAGGGCTGGCTACACCTTC. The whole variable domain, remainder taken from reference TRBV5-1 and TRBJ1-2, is KAGVTQTPRYLIKTRGQQVTLSCSPISGHRSVSWYQQTPGQGLQFLFEYFSETQRNKGNFPGRFSGRQFSNSRSEMNVSTLELGDSALYLCASRLWDRAGYTFGSGTRLTVV.

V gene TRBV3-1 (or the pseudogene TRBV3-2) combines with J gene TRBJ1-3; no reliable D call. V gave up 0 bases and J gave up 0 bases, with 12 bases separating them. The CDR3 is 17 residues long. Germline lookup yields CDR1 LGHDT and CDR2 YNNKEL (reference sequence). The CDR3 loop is CASSQDRRIFSGNTIYF. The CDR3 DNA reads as TGTGCCAGCAGCCAAGATCGCAGGATATTCTCTGGAAACACCATATATTTT.

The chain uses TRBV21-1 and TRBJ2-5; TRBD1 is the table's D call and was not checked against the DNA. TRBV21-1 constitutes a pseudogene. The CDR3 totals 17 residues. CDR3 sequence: CASSNFTGHTVQETQYF. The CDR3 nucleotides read TGTGCCAGCAGCAATTTTACGGGACACACGGTCCAAGAGACCCAGTACTTC.

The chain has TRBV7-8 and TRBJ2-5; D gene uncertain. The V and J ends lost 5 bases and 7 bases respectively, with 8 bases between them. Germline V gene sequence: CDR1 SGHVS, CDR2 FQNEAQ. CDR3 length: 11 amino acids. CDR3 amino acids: CASSQRVTQYF. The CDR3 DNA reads TGTGCCAGCAGCCAACGAGTGACCCAGTACTTC.

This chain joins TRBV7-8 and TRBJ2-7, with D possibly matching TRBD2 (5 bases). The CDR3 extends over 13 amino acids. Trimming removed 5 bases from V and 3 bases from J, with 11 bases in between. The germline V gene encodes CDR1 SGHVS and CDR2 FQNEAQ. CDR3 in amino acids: CASSLGSYYEQYF. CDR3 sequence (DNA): TGTGCCAGCAGCCTGGGGAGTTACTACGAGCAGTACTTC.

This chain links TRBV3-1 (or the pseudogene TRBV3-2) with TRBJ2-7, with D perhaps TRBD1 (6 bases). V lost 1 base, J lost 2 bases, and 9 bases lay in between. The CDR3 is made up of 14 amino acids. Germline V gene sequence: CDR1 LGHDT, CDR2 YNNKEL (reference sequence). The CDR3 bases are TGTGCCAGCAGCCAAGTGAGGACAGCCTACGAGCAGTACTTC. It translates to CASSQVRTAYEQYF.

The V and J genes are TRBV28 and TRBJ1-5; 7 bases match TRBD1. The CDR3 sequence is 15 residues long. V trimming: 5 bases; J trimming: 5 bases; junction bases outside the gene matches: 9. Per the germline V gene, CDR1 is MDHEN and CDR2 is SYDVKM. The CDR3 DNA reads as TGTGCCAGCAGTCTGGGGACCCAGGGGGATCAGCCCCAGCATTTT. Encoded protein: CASSLGTQGDQPQHF.

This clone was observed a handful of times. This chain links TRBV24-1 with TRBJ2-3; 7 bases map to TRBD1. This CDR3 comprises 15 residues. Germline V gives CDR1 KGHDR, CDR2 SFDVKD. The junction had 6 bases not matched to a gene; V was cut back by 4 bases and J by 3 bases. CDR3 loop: CATSEDTGVTDTQYF. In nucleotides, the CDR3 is TGTGCCACCAGTGAAGATACAGGGGTAACAGATACGCAGTATTTT.

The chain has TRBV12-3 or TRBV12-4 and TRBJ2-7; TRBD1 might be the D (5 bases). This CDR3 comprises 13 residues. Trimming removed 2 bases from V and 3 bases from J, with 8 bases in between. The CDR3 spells CASSLSRDYEQYF. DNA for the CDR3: TGTGCCAGCAGTTTAAGCAGGGACTACGAGCAGTACTTC.

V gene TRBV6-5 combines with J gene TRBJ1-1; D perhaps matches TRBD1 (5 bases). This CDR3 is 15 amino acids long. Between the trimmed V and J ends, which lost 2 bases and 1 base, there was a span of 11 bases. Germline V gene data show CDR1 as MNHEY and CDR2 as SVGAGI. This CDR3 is CASSYQGLQNTEAFF. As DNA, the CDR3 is TGTGCCAGCAGTTACCAGGGACTCCAGAACACTGAAGCTTTCTTT.

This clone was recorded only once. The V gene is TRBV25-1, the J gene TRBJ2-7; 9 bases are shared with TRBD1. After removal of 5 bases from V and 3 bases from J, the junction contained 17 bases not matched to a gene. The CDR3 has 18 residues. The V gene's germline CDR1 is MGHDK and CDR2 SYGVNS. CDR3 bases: TGTGCCAGCAGTACCGCCGGGACAGGGAGGAGCGGGCACTACGAGCAGTACTTC. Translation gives CASSTAGTGRSGHYEQYF.

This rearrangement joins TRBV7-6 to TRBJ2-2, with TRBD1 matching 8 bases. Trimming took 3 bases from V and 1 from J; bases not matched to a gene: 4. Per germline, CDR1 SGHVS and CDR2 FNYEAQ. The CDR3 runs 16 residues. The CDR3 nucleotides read TGTGCCAGCAGCTTGCCGGGACAGGTGAACACCGGGGAGCTGTTTTTT. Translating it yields CASSLPGQVNTGELFF.

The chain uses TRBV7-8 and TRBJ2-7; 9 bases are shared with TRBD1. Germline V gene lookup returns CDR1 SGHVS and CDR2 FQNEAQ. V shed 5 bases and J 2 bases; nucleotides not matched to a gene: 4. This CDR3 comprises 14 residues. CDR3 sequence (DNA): TGTGCCAGCAGCATCCGGGACAGGGCCTACGAGCAGTACTTC. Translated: CASSIRDRAYEQYF.

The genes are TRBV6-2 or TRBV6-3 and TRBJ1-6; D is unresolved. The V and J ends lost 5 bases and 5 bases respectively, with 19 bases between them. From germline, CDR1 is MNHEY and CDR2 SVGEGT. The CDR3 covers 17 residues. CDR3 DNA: TGTGCCAGCAGTCTACCACTACACCGGGGAAATAATTCACCCCTCCACTTT. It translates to CASSLPLHRGNNSPLHF.

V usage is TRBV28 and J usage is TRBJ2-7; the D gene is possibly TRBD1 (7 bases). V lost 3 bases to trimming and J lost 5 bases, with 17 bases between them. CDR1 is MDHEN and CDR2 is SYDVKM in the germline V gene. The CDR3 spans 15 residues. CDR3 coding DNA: TGTGCCAGCAGTTTCGGAGGGGGCGGGTGGAACGAGCAGTACTTC. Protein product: CASSFGGGGWNEQYF.